The clone carrying this T cell receptor (beta chain) was picked up many times. Antigen specificity is unknown. This entry is derived from a study of CD8 T cells in ankylosing spondylitis. Findings of the study overall: A motif of fewer than ten highly homologous TCR beta variants was seen as apparently characteristic of ankylosing spondylitis blood.

The V end lost 4 bases, the J end lost 4 bases, and 14 bases lay between the germline ends. The germline CDR1 and CDR2 sequences are MDHEN and SYDVKM. This CDR3 region has 15 residues. TCRdb ran MiXCR on the 5' RACE reads and lists one entry per CDR3 protein. The table records a few hundred thousand distinct CDR3 sequences, roughly an eighth of them present only once. The chain joins TRBV28 to TRBJ1-3; a weak D match, TRBD1 (6 bases). Sequencing used blood, either unsorted or a sorted T cell fraction (not recorded which). The sequence was obtained from a male donor with ankylosing spondylitis. In DNA, the CDR3 is TGTGCCAGCAGTTCTGTTCACAGGGAGGGAAACACCATATATTTT. Translating it yields CASSSVHREGNTIYF.